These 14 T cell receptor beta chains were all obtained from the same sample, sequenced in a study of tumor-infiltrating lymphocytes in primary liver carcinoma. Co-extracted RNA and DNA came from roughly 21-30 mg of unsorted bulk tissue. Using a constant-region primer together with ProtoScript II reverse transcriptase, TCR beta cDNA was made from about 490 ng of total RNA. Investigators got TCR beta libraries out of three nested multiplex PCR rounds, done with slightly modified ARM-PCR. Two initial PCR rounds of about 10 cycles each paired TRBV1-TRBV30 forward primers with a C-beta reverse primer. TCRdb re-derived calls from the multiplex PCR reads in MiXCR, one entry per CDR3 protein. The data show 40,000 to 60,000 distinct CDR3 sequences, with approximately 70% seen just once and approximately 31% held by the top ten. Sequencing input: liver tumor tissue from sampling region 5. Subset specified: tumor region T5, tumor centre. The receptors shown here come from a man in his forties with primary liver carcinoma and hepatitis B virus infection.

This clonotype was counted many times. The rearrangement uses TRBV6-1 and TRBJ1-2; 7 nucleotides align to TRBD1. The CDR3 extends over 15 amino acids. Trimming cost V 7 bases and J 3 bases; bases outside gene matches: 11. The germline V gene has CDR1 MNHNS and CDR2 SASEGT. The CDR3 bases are TGTGCCAGCATCAAGGCCCTTCAGGGGGACTATGGCTACACCTTC. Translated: CASIKALQGDYGYTF.

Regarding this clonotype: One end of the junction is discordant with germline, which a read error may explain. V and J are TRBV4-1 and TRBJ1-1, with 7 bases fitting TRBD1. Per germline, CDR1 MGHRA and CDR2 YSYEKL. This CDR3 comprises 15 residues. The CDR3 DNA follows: TGCGCCAGCAGCCTACTGCTAACAGGGGAAATGGAAGCTTACTTT. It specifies CASSLLLTGEMEAYF.

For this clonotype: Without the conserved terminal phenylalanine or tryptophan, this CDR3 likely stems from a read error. In DNA, the CDR3 is TGTGCCAGCGGCCAAGAAGGGCAGGGGGGCAACTATGGCTACACCTTA. Residues: CASGQEGQGGNYGYTL. This chain uses TRBV4-2 with TRBJ1-2, with 7 bases aligning to TRBD1. Germline V gene sequence: CDR1 LGHNA, CDR2 YNFKEQ. The CDR3 runs 16 residues.

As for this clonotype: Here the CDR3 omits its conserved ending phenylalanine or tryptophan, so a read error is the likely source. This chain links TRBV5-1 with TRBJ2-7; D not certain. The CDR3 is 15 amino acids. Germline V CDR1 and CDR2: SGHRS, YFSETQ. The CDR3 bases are TGCACCAGCAGCCAGGTACCCGCCCGTGGCGACGAGCAGTACCTC. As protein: CTSSQVPARGDEQYL.

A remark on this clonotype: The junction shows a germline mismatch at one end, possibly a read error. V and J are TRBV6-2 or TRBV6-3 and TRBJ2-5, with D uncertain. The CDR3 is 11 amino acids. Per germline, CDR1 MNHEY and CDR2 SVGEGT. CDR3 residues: CTSSSQETQYF. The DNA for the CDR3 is TGTACCAGTAGTTCTCAAGAGACCCAGTACTTC.

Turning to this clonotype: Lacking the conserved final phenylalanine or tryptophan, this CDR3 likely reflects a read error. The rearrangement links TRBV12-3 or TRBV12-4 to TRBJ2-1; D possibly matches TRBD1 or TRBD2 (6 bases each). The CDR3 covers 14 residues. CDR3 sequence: CTCSTLTGANEQFL. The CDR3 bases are TGTACCTGCAGCACCCTTACGGGGGCAAATGAGCAGTTCCTC.

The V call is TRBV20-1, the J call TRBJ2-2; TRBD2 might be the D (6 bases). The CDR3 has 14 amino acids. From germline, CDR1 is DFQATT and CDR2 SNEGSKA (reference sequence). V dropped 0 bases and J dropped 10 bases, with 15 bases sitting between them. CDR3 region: CSARDSGIAAELFF. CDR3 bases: TGCAGTGCTAGAGATAGCGGAATCGCCGCGGAGCTGTTTTTT.

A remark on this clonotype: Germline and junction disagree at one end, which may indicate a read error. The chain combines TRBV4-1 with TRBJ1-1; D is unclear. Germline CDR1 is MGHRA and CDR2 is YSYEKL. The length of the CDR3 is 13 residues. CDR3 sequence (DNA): TGCGCCAGCAGCCAAGTGGCGGGAAGTGAAGCCTTCTTT. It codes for CASSQVAGSEAFF.

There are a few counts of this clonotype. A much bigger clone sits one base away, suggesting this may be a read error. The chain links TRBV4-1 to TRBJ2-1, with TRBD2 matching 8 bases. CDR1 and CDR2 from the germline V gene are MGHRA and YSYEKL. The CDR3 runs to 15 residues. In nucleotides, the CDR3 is TGCACCAGCAGCCAAGAGCGGGAGAATCACAATGAGCAGTTCTTC. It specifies CTSSQERENHNEQFF.

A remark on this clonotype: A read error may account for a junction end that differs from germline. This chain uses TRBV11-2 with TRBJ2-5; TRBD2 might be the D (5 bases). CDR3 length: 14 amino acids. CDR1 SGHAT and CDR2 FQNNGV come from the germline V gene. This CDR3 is CASSSTGILLSQTF. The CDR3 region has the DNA TGTGCTAGCAGCTCGACGGGGATATTATTGTCCCAGACCTTC.

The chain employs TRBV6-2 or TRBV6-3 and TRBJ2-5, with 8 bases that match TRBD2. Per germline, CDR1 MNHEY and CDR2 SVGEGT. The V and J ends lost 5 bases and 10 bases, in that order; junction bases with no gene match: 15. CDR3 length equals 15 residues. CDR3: CASSPGTRLVRDQYF. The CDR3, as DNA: TGTGCCAGCAGTCCCGGGACTAGATTAGTTCGTGACCAGTACTTC.

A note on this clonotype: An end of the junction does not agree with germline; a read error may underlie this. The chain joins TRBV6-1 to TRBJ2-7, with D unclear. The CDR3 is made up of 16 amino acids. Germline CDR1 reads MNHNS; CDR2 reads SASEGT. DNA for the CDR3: TGTGCCAGCAGCGAAGGCCAGGCAGGCCCCTCCTACGAGGAGTATTTC. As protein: CASSEGQAGPSYEEYF.

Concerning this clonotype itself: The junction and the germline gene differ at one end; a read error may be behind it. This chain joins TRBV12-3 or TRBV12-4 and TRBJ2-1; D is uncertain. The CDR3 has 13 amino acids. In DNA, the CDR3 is TGTGCCAGCAGTCCGCGTGGGTACAATGGGCAGTTCTTC. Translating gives CASSPRGYNGQFF.

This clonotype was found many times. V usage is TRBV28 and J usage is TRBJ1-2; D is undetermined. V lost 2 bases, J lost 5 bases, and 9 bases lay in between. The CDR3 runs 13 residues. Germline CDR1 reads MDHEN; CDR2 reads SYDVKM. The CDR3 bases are TGTGCCAGCAGTTTAGGACGGTGGTATGGCTACACCTTC. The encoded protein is CASSLGRWYGYTF.